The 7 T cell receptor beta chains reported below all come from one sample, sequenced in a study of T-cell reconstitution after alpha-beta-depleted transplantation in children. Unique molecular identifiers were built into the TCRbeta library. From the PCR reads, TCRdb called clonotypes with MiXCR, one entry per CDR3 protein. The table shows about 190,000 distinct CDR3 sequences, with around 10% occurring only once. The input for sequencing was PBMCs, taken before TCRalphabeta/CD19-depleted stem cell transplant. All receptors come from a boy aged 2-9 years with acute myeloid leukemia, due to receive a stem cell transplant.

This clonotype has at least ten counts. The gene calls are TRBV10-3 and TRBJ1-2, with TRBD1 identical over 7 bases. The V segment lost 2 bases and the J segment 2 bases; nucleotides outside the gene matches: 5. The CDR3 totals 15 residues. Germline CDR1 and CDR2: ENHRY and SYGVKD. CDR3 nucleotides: TGTGCCATCAGTGAGAATAGGGGGCCCAACTATGGCTACACCTTC. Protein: CAISENRGPNYGYTF.

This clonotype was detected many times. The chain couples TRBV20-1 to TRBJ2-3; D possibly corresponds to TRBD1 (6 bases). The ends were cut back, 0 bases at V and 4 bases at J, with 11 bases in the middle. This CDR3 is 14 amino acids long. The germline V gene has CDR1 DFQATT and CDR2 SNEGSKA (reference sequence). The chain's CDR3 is CSARDQYRADTQYF. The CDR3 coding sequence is TGCAGTGCTAGAGATCAGTACAGGGCAGATACGCAGTATTTT.

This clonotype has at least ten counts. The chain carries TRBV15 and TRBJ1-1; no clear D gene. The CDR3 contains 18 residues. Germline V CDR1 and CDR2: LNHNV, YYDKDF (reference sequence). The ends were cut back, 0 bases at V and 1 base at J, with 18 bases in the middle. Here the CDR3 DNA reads TGTGCCACCAGCAGAGACTCCCTTTGGGTGAGCCAGAACACTGAAGCTTTCTTT. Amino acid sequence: CATSRDSLWVSQNTEAFF.

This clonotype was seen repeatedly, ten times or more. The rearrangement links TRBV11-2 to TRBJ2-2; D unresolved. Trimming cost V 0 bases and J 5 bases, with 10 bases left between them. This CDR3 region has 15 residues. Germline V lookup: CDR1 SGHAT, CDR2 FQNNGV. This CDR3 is CASSLDRMETGELFF. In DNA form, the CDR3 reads TGTGCCAGCAGCTTAGATCGGATGGAAACCGGGGAGCTGTTTTTT.

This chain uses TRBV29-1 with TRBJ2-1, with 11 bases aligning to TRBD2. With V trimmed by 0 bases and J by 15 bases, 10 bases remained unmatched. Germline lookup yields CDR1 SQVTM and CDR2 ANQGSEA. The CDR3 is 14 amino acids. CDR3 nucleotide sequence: TGCAGCGTTGAAGATCGAACTAGCGGGAGAGATCCGTTCTTC. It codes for CSVEDRTSGRDPFF.

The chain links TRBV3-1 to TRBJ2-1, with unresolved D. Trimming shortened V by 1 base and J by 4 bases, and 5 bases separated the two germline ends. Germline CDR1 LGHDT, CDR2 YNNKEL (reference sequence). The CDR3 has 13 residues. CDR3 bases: TGTGCCAGCAGCCAAGTAATTTACAATGAGCAGTTCTTC. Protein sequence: CASSQVIYNEQFF.

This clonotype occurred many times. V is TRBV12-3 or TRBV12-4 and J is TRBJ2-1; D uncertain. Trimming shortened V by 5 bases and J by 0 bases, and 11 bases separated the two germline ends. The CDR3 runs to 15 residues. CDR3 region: CASSPHGSSYNEQFF. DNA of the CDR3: TGTGCCAGCAGTCCACACGGAAGCTCCTACAATGAGCAGTTCTTC.